This is a list of T cell receptor beta chains from one sample in a study of CD8+ T cells in alopecia areata. Sequencing used immunoSEQ multiplex PCR; TCRdb keeps in-frame clones, though not all of them. The table shows around 190,000 clones, with 55% to 70% occurring only once. The material was CD4+ T cells sorted from blood, obtained at week 4, from a patient treated with tofacitinib. These receptors were obtained from a human donor with alopecia areata. Each CDR3 is given with its conserved first and last residue. Each record gives: D gene, CDR3 length, clone size, V gene, J gene, CDR3 DNA, CDR3 protein. A D gene is named only where the DNA matches it firmly. Rows give clone size only sometimes, using once, few, many, or a class for an expanded clone.

>-|14|once|TRBV29-1|TRBJ1-3
TGCAGCGTTCGGGGGGTTGGGGATGGAAACACCATATATTTT
CSVRGVGDGNTIYF
>-|12|once|TRBV2|TRBJ2-5
TGTGCCAGCAGGTTGGAGTCGGAGACCCAGTACTTC
CASRLESETQYF
>-|11|-|TRBV2|TRBJ1-2
TGTGCCAGCAGTGAAAGGGTCCGTTACACCTTC
CASSERVRYTF
>-|12|-|TRBV29-1|TRBJ2-3
TGCAGCGATCAGGGTTTGGGAGATACGCAGTATTTT
CSDQGLGDTQYF
>-|15|-|TRBV7-9|TRBJ2-7
TGTGCCAGCAGCTCACCGGACAGACTATCCTACGAGCAGTACTTC
CASSSPDRLSYEQYF
>-|15|-|TRBV19|TRBJ1-6
TGTGCCAGTAGTAACCCGGCAGTGAATAATTCACCCCTCCACTTT
CASSNPAVNNSPLHF
>-|11|-|TRBV30|TRBJ1-1
TGTGCCTGGAACCAGGGGCCTGAAGCTTTCTTT
CAWNQGPEAFF
>TRBD2|15|-|TRBV25-1|TRBJ2-5
TGTGCCAGCAGTGATTTGGGACTAGCGAGAGAGACCCAGTACTTC
CASSDLGLARETQYF
>-|14|-|TRBV13|TRBJ1-1
TGTGCCAGCAGCCCGCGGGCCTTGAACACTGAAGCTTTCTTT
CASSPRALNTEAFF
>-|13|few|TRBV29-1|TRBJ2-2
TGCAGCGCTGGACGGCCGAACACCGGGGAGCTGTTTTTT
CSAGRPNTGELFF
>-|15|-|TRBV7-9|TRBJ2-1
TGTGCCAGCAGCTTAGAGGGGCGCGTTGGTGGTGAGCAGTTCTTC
CASSLEGRVGGEQFF
>TRBD1|14|-|TRBV5-1|TRBJ1-2
TGCGCCAGCAGCCAAGGACAGGGCGGGTATGGCTACACCTTC
CASSQGQGGYGYTF
>-|11|few|TRBV20-1|TRBJ2-3
TGCAGTGCTAGGAGCACAGATACGCAGTATTTT
CSARSTDTQYF
>-|15|-|TRBV30|TRBJ1-3
TGTGCCTGGAGTGCCCCAGGGACCTCTGGAAACACCATATATTTT
CAWSAPGTSGNTIYF
>TRBD2|11|few|TRBV11-3|TRBJ2-7
TGTGCCAGCAGCCGGGGGGACGAGCAGTACTTC
CASSRGDEQYF
>TRBD2|20|-|TRBV5-1|TRBJ2-5
TGCGCCAGCAGCTTGGACCTAGCGGGGGGACGGGGCCGCTTCGAAAAGACCCAGTACTTC
CASSLDLAGGRGRFEKTQYF
>TRBD2|18|-|TRBV11-1|TRBJ2-2
TGTGCCAGCAGCTTAGGGCCGCGGGGGGCTTCGAACACCGGGGAGCTGTTTTTT
CASSLGPRGASNTGELFF
>TRBD1|18|once|TRBV27|TRBJ1-1
TGTGCCAGCAGTTTACTCGGGACAGGGGGCGTGATTGACACTGAAGCTTTCTTT
CASSLLGTGGVIDTEAFF
>-|13|once|TRBV30|TRBJ1-2
TGTGCCTACCGGTCACAGGTCATGGCTGGCTACACCTTC
CAYRSQVMAGYTF
>-|13|-|TRBV19|TRBJ2-3
TGTGCCAGTAGACGTGTGGGCACAGATACGCAGTATTTT
CASRRVGTDTQYF
>-|14|-|TRBV14|TRBJ2-1
TGTGCCAGCAGCCCGCACACTAGGACCACGGGGCAGTTCTTC
CASSPHTRTTGQFF
>-|15|-|TRBV7-2|TRBJ2-2
TGTGCCAGCAGTCCTGTCGGGGGGAACACCGGGGAGCTGTTTTTT
CASSPVGGNTGELFF
>-|13|-|TRBV29-1|TRBJ2-5
TGCAGCGCTCGCCCAGGGTCTCAAGAGACCCAGTACTTC
CSARPGSQETQYF
>TRBD1|12|once|TRBV6-5|TRBJ1-4
TGTGCCAGCGGACAGGGGTATGAAAAACTGTTTTTT
CASGQGYEKLFF
>-|12|-|TRBV30|TRBJ2-5
TGTGCCTGGGGGACACCCGGAGAGACCCAGTACTTC
CAWGTPGETQYF
>TRBD1|14|once|TRBV5-1|TRBJ1-2
TGCGCCAGCAGCCCCACCGGGACAGGCCGTGGCTACACCTTC
CASSPTGTGRGYTF
>-|14|once|TRBV4-2|TRBJ2-7
TGTGCCAGCAGCCAAGAGGCCCGCTCCTACGAGCAGTACTTC
CASSQEARSYEQYF
>-|13|-|TRBV30|TRBJ1-1
TGTGCCTGGACCAAACGGGGTGGCACTGAAGCTTTCTTT
CAWTKRGGTEAFF
>TRBD1|13|-|TRBV29-1|TRBJ1-2
TGCAGCGTTGAGAGACAGGGGGCAGGCGGCTACACCTTC
CSVERQGAGGYTF
>TRBD2|22|few|TRBV9|TRBJ2-5
TGTGCCAGCAGCGTAGCCCCCCCTAGGACTAGCGGGGGCCTGACAGACCAAGAGACCCAGTACTTC
CASSVAPPRTSGGLTDQETQYF
>-|13|-|TRBV30|TRBJ2-5
TGTGCCTGGAGAGGCCCAAACTTAGGGTCCCAGTACTTC
CAWRGPNLGSQYF
>-|14|-|TRBV25-1|TRBJ2-7
TGTGCCAGCAGCCTGACAGAGTACACCTACGAGCAGTACTTC
CASSLTEYTYEQYF
>TRBD1|12|-|TRBV29-1|TRBJ2-7
TGCAGCGTCGGACAGGGGAAATACGAGCAGTACTTC
CSVGQGKYEQYF
>-|14|once|TRBV9|TRBJ1-1
TGTGCCAGCAGCGTAGAGGGCGGGAACACTGAAGCTTTCTTT
CASSVEGGNTEAFF
>-|14|-|TRBV10-3|TRBJ1-2
TGTGCCACAACTTCTACAGAAGCCAACTATGGCTACACCTTC
CATTSTEANYGYTF
>TRBD1|15|-|TRBV30|TRBJ2-3
TGTGCCTGGAGTGTTGGGGACAGGCGCGCAGATACGCAGTATTTT
CAWSVGDRRADTQYF
>-|14|-|TRBV5-6|TRBJ1-4
TGTGCCAGCAGCTTTCGCGGGGCTCGAGAAAAACTGTTTTTT
CASSFRGAREKLFF
>-|12|-|TRBV7-8|TRBJ1-6
TGTGCCAGCAGCTTAGAGGGTTCACCCCTCCACTTT
CASSLEGSPLHF
>TRBD1|15|once|TRBV29-1|TRBJ1-1
TGCAGCGTCCCCCCAGGACAGGGGATCAACACTGAAGCTTTCTTT
CSVPPGQGINTEAFF
>-|13|few|TRBV29-1|TRBJ2-1
TGCAGCGTTGAGAGGTGGGGGGACAATGAGCAGTTCTTC
CSVERWGDNEQFF
>-|15|-|TRBV9|TRBJ1-2
TGTGCCAGCAGCGTGGATCTAGGGTCCCCCTATGGCTACACCTTC
CASSVDLGSPYGYTF
>TRBD1|14|-|TRBV5-1|TRBJ2-1
TGCGCCAGCAGCCCATTGGGACAGGATAATGAGCAGTTCTTC
CASSPLGQDNEQFF